This TCR beta chain is from a study of cytomegalovirus exposure and HLA in healthy donors. Study-level findings and limits: In an earlier analysis, in about 530 donors, most V segments appeared productive either ~87% or ~30% of the time.

Of note for this clone: As yet, its antigen is unknown.

The V end lost 2 bases, the J end lost 3 bases, and 16 bases lay between the germline ends. There are 16 residues in the CDR3. The germline V gene encodes CDR1 SEHNR and CDR2 FQNEAQ (reference sequence). Primers included in the PCR were 60 Vbeta and 13 Jbeta primers. Per the authors' pipeline: Approximately 80 million unique TCR beta chains, roughly 11 million of them shared, were counted by a later analysis. TCRdb's table, derived via immunoSEQ multiplex PCR, lists solely in-frame clones and lacks some. The D gene and trimming were derived from the DNA, and the V and J assignments and clone size from that table. Of roughly 180,000 clones in the sample, 77% were seen once.

This clonotype was sampled from a man between 18 and 35 years old in good health and CMV-seronegative. J is TRBJ2-5 and V is TRBV7-9; tentatively, D is TRBD2 (6 bases). Source material: PBMCs. DNA of the CDR3: TGTGCCAGCAGCTTAAGGGGTAGCGGAATGGAAGAGACCCAGTACTTC. It specifies CASSLRGSGMEETQYF. The complete variable domain, with remaining parts taken from reference TRBV7-9 and TRBJ2-5, reads DTGVSQNPRHKITKRGQNVTFRCDPISEHNRLYWYRQTLGQGPEFLTYFQNEAQLEKSRLLSDRFSAERPKGSFSTLEIQRTEQGDSAMYLCASSLRGSGMEETQYFGPGTRLLVL.